The T cell receptor beta chain under discussion was sequenced for a study of blood T cell repertoires in COVID-19. Across the whole study: Samples of COVID-19 (acute and convalescent) were obtained from the United States, Italy and Spain.

Authors' processing steps: For nucleated cells, counts were estimated from reference gene primer amplification. Sequencing was performed with immunoSEQ multiplex PCR; in TCRdb, only in-frame clones are kept and a portion is missing. D and trimming were read from the DNA, whereas the V and J calls and clone size are those reported in that table. The sample contains more than 90,000 clones, about 88% of which appear only once. CDR3 length: 14 amino acids. J was trimmed by 3 bases and V by 4 bases; bases with no gene match: 5. The germline gives CDR1 MNHNY, CDR2 SVGAGI (reference sequence). The sequence derives from a middle-aged man with acute or convalescent COVID-19. This chain joins TRBV6-6 and TRBJ1-2; TRBD1 matches 7 bases. The specimen was peripheral blood. The CDR3 region is CASSSDRTHYGYTF. CDR3 nucleotide sequence: TGTGCCAGCAGTTCGGACAGGACCCACTATGGCTACACCTTC.